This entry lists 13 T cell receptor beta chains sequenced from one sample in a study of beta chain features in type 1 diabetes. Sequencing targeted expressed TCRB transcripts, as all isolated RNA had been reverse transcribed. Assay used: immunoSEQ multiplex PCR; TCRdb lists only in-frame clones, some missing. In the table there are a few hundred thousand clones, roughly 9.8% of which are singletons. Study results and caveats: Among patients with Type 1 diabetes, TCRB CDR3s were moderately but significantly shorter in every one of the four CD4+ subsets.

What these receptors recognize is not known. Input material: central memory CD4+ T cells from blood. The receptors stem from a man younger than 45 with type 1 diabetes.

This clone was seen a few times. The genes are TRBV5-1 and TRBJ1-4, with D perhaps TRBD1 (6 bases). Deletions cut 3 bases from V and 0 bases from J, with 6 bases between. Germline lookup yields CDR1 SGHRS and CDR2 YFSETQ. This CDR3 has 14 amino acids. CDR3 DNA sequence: TGCGCCAGCAGCTGGACAGCAACTAATGAAAAACTGTTTTTT. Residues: CASSWTATNEKLFF.

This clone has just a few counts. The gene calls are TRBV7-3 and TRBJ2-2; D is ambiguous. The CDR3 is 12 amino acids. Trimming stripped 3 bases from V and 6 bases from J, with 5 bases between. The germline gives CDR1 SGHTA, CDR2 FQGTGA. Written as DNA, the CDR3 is TGTGCCAGCAGCTTTACATCCGGGGAGCTGTTTTTT. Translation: CASSFTSGELFF.

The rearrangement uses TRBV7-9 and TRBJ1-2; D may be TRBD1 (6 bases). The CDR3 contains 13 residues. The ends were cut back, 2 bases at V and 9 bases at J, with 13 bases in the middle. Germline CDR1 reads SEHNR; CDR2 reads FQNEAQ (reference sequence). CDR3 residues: CASSLRAGDSYTF. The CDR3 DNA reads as TGTGCCAGCAGCTTAAGGGCAGGGGATAGCTACACCTTC.

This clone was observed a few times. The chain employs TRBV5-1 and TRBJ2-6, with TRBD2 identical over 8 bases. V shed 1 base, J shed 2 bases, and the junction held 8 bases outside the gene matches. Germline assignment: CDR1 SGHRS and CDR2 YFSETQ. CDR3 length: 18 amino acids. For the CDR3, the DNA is TGCGCCAGCAGCTTGCGTGGGACTAGTGAGGCTGGGGCCAACGTCCTGACTTTC. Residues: CASSLRGTSEAGANVLTF. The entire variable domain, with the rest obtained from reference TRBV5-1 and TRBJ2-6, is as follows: KAGVTQTPRYLIKTRGQQVTLSCSPISGHRSVSWYQQTPGQGLQFLFEYFSETQRNKGNFPGRFSGRQFSNSRSEMNVSTLELGDSALYLCASSLRGTSEAGANVLTFGAGSRLTVL.

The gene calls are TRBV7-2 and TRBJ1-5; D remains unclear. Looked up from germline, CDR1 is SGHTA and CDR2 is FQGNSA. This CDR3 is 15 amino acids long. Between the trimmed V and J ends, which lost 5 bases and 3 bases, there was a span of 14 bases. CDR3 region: CASSQDGMFNQPQHF. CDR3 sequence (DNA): TGTGCCAGCAGCCAAGATGGGATGTTCAATCAGCCCCAGCATTTT.

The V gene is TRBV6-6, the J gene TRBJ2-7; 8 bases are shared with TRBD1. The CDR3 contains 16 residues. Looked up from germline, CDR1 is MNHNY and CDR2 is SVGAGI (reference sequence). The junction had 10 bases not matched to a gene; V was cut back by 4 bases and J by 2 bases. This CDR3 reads CASSSSDRGSPYEQYF. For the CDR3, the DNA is TGTGCCAGCAGTTCCTCAGACAGGGGTTCTCCCTACGAGCAGTACTTC.

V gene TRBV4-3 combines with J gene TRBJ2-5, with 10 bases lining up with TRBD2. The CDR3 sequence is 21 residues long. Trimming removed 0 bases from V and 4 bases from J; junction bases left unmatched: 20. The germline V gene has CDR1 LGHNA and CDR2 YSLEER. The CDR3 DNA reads TGCGCCAGCAGCCAAGATGGCGGTCGACCGAGCGGGAGGGCCGGGCGAGAGACCCAGTACTTC. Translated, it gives CASSQDGGRPSGRAGRETQYF.

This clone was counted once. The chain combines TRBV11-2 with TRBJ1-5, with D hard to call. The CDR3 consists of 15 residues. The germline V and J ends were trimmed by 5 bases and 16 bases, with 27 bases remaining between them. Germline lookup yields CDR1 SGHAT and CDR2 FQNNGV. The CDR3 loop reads CASSQDIISNSRLHF. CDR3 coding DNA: TGTGCCAGCAGCCAAGATATAATCTCGAACAGTCGTCTCCATTTT. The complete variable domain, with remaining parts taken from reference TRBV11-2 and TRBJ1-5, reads EAGVAQSPRYKIIEKRQSVAFWCNPISGHATLYWYQQILGQGPKLLIQFQNNGVVDDSQLPKDRFSAERLKGVDSTLKIQPAKLEDSAVYLCASSQDIISNSRLHFGDGTRLSIL.

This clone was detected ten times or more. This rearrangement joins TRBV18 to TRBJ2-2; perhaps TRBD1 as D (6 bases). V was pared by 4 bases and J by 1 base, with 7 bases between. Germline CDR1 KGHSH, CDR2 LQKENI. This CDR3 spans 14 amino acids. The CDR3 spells CASSQQGNTGELFF. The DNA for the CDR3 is TGTGCCAGCTCACAACAGGGGAACACCGGGGAGCTGTTTTTT.

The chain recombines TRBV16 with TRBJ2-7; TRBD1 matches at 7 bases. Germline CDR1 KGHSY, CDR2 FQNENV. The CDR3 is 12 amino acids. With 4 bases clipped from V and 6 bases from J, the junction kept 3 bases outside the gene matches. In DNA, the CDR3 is TGTGCCAGCAGCCTGAACAGGGGCGAGCAGTACTTC. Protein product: CASSLNRGEQYF.

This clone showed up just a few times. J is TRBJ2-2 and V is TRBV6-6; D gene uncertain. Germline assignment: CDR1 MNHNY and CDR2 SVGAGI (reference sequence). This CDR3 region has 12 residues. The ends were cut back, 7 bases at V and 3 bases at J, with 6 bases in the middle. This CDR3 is CASTMYTGELFF. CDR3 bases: TGTGCCAGCACCATGTACACCGGGGAGCTGTTTTTT.

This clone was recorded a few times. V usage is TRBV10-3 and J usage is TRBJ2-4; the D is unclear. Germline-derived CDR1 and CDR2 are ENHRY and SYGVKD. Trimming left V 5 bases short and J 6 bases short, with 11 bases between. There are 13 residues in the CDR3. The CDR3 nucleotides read TGTGCCATCAGTTCAGGAGAGTCAAACATTCAGTACTTC. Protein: CAISSGESNIQYF.

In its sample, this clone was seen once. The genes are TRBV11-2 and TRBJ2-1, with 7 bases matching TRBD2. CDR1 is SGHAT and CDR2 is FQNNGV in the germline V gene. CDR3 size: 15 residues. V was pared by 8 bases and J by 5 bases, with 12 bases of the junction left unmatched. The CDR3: CASSPGLAENNEQFF. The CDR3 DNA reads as TGTGCCAGCTCCCCGGGGCTAGCGGAGAACAATGAGCAGTTCTTC.